The 10 T cell receptor beta chains reported below all come from one sample, sequenced in a study of Graves' ophthalmopathy and Graves' hyperthyroidism. As the template, RNA transcripts were used to amplify TCR beta CDR3 regions. RT-PCR with HTBI primers came first, then second-round multiplex PCR. TCRdb recomputed calls from the multiplex PCR reads with MiXCR, one row per CDR3 protein. The data hold a few hundred thousand distinct CDR3 sequences, with under 40% observed a single time. The sequenced sample was peripheral blood or thyroid tissue (not recorded which). These receptors were obtained from an adult man with Graves' hyperthyroidism.

The gene calls are TRBV20-1 and TRBJ2-7, with D uncertain. V dropped 0 bases and J dropped 12 bases, with 6 bases sitting between them. Germline CDR1 reads DFQATT; CDR2 reads SNEGSKA (reference sequence). The CDR3 runs 9 residues. CDR3 residues: CSAREGLYF. The DNA of the CDR3 is TGCAGTGCTAGAGAGGGGTTGTACTTC.

As for this clonotype: This may be a read error: a much more frequent sequence differs by one nucleotide. The V call is TRBV2, the J call TRBJ1-4; D remains ambiguous. CDR3 length: 14 amino acids. Germline V gives CDR1 SNHLY, CDR2 FYNNEI. For the CDR3, the DNA is TGTGCCACCAGTGCCGGAGCAACTAATGAAAAACTGTTTTTT. Its translation: CATSAGATNEKLFF.

This clonotype showed up many times. This chain links TRBV24-1 with TRBJ1-1; 12 nucleotides line up with TRBD1. The J segment lost 6 bases and the V segment lost 6 bases, leaving 10 bases of the junction unmatched. In germline, CDR1 is KGHDR, CDR2 SFDVKD. The CDR3 runs 16 residues. CDR3: CATSNTGQGARAEAFF. CDR3 sequence (DNA): TGTGCCACCAGTAACACGGGACAGGGGGCTAGGGCTGAAGCTTTCTTT.

The chain employs TRBV15 and TRBJ1-4; no definite D call. The CDR3 has 14 amino acids. Germline CDR1 and CDR2: LNHNV and YYDKDF (reference sequence). V was trimmed by 3 bases and J by 4 bases, leaving 9 bases between them. CDR3 nucleotide sequence: TGTGCCACCAGCAGTGAGGTCCATAATGAAAAACTGTTTTTT. Amino acid sequence: CATSSEVHNEKLFF.

In its sample, this clonotype was seen many times. The chain is built from TRBV2 and TRBJ2-7; TRBD1 agrees at 8 bases. There are 15 residues in the CDR3. The V and J ends lost 6 bases and 4 bases, in that order; junction bases with no gene match: 11. The germline V gene encodes CDR1 SNHLY and CDR2 FYNNEI. CDR3 loop: CASSRRQGIGYEQYF. CDR3 nucleotide sequence: TGTGCCAGCAGCCGACGACAGGGGATCGGGTACGAGCAGTACTTC.

There are a few counts of this clonotype. The rearrangement links TRBV19 to TRBJ2-3, with 13 bases matching TRBD2. The CDR3 consists of 15 residues. The V and J ends lost 7 bases and 6 bases, in that order; junction bases with no gene match: 7. The germline V gene has CDR1 LNHDA and CDR2 SQIVND (reference sequence). The CDR3 sequence is CASTRLAGGVDTQYF. CDR3 coding DNA: TGTGCCAGTACCCGACTAGCGGGGGGAGTGGATACGCAGTATTTT.

This clonotype was seen many times. The junction and the germline gene differ at one end; a read error may be behind it. This chain joins TRBV15 and TRBJ2-6; possibly TRBD2 for D (5 bases). The CDR3 has 14 amino acids. The V gene's germline CDR1 is LNHNV and CDR2 YYDKDF (reference sequence). CDR3 DNA sequence: TGTGCCACCAGTAGAGGGTTTGGGGCCAACGTCCTGACTTTC. This codes for CATSRGFGANVLTF.

For this clonotype: At one end the junction does not follow the germline gene, possibly because of a read error. The chain uses TRBV10-3 and TRBJ1-5; the match to TRBD1 covers 7 bases. The CDR3 contains 18 residues. Germline V gene sequence: CDR1 ENHRY, CDR2 SYGVKD. The CDR3 loop reads CASSEMGTASTSNQPQHF. The CDR3, as DNA: TGTGCCAGCAGTGAAATGGGGACAGCATCTACTAGCAATCAGCCCCAGCATTTT.

The V and J genes are TRBV5-6 and TRBJ1-2; the D is unclear. Germline values: CDR1 SGHDT, CDR2 YYEEEE. The CDR3 runs to 15 residues. The V end lost 0 bases, the J end lost 1 base, and 10 bases lay between the germline ends. Here the CDR3 reads CASSLGVAVNYGYTF. In DNA form, the CDR3 reads TGTGCCAGCAGCTTGGGAGTGGCCGTTAACTATGGCTACACCTTC.

CDR3 nucleotides: TGTGCCAGCAGCGGCCCCGGGACAGCCCCTGAAGCTTTCTTT. It translates to CASSGPGTAPEAFF. This chain joins TRBV5-6 and TRBJ1-1; 7 bases agree with TRBD1. Germline lookup yields CDR1 SGHDT and CDR2 YYEEEE. V trimming: 4 bases; J trimming: 6 bases; junction bases outside the gene matches: 9. This CDR3 region has 14 residues.